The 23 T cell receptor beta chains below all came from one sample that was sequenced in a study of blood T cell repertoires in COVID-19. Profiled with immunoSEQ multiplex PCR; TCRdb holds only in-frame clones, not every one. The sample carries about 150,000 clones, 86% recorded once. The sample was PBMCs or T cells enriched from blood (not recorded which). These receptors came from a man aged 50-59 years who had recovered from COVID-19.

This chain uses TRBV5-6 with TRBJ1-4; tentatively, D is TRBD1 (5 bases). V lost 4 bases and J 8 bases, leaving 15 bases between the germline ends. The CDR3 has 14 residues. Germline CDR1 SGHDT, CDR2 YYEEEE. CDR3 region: CASSPGLPTEKLFF. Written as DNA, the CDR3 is TGTGCCAGCAGCCCAGGGCTGCCAACGGAAAAACTGTTTTTT.

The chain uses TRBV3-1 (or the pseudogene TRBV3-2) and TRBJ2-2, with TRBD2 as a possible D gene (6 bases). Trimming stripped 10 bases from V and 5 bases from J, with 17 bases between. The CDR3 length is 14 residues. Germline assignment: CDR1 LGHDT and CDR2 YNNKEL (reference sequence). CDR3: CATRRDQGTGELFF. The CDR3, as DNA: TGTGCCACTCGGAGGGACCAGGGTACCGGGGAGCTGTTTTTT.

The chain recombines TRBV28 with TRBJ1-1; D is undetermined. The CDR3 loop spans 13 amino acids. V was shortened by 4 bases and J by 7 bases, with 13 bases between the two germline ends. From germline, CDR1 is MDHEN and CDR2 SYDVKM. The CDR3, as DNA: TGTGCCAGCAGTTGGGGTGCGGGGAATGAAGCTTTCTTT. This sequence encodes CASSWGAGNEAFF.

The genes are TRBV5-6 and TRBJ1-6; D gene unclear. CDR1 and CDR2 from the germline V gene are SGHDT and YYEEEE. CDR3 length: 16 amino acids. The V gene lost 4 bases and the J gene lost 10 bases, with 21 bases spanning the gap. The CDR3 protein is CASSPLAATARSPLHF. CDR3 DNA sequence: TGTGCCAGCAGCCCACTGGCAGCCACCGCTAGGTCACCCCTCCACTTT.

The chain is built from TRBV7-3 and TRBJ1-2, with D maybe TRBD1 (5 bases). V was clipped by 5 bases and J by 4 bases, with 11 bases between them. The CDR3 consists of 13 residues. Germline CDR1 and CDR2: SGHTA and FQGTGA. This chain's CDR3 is CASSAQGFYGYTF. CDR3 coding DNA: TGTGCCAGCAGCGCCCAGGGTTTCTATGGCTACACCTTC.

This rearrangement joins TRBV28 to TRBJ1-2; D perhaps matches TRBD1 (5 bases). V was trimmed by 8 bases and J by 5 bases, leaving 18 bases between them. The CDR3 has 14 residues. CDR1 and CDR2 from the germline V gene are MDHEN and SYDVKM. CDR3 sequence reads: CASRTLEPLYGYTF. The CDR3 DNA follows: TGTGCCAGCCGGACACTCGAACCACTATATGGCTACACCTTC.

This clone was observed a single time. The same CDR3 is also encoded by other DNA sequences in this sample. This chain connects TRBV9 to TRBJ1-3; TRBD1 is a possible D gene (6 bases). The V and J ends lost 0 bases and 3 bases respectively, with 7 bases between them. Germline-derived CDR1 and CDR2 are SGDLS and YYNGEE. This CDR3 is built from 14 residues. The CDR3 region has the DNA TGTGCCAGCAGCGTAGCAGGGGATGGAAACACCATATATTTT. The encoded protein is CASSVAGDGNTIYF.

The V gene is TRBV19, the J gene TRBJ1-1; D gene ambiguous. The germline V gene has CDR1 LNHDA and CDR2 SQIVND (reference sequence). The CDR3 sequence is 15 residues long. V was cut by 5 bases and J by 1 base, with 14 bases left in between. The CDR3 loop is CASSRARLGNTEAFF. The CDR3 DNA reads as TGTGCCAGTAGTCGGGCTCGACTAGGGAACACTGAAGCTTTCTTT.

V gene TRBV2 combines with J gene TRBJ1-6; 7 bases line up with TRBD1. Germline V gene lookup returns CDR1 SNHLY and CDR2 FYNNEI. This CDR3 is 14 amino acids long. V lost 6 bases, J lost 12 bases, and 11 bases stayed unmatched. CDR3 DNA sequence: TGTGCCAGCAGCCACTTGGATAGGGGGCAACCCCTCCACTTT. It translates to CASSHLDRGQPLHF.

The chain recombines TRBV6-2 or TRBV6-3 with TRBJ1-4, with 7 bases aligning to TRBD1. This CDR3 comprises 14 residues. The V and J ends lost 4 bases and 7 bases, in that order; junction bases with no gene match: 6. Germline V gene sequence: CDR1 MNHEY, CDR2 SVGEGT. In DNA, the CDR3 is TGTGCCAGCAGTTTCCGACAGGGTGGTGAAAAACTGTTTTTT. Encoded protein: CASSFRQGGEKLFF.

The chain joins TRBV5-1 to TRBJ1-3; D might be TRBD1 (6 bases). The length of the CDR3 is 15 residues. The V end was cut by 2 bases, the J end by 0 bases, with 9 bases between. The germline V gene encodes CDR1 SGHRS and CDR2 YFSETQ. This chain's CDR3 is CASSLTGTSGNTIYF. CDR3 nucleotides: TGCGCCAGCAGCTTAACAGGGACCTCTGGAAACACCATATATTTT.

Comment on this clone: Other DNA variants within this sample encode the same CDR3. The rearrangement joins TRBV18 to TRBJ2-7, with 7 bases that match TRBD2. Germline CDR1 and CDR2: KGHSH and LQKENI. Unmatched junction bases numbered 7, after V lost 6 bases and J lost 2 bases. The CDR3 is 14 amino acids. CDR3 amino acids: CASSPTGGAYEQYF. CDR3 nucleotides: TGTGCCAGCTCCCCGACGGGAGGCGCCTACGAGCAGTACTTC.

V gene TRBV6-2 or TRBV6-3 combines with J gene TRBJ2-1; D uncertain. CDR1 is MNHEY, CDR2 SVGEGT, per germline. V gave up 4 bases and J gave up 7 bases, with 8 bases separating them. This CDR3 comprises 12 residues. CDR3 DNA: TGTGCCAGCAGTTGGGCTTGGAATGAGCAGTTCTTC. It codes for CASSWAWNEQFF.

CDR3 protein: CASSLSLAGRGNGYEQYF. The CDR3 bases are TGTGCCAGCAGCTTAAGCCTCGCCGGGCGGGGAAACGGATACGAGCAGTACTTC. The chain has TRBV7-2 and TRBJ2-7, with a weak D call TRBD2 (6 bases). Trimming took 2 bases from V and 4 from J, leaving 24 bases between them. There are 18 residues in the CDR3. Per germline, CDR1 SGHTA and CDR2 FQGNSA.

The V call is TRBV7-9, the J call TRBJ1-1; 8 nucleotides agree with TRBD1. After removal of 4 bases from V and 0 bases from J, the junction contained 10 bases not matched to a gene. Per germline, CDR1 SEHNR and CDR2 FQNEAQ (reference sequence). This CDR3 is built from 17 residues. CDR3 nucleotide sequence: TGTGCCAGCAGCTCGATCTCTCTGACAGGGGTGAACACTGAAGCTTTCTTT. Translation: CASSSISLTGVNTEAFF.

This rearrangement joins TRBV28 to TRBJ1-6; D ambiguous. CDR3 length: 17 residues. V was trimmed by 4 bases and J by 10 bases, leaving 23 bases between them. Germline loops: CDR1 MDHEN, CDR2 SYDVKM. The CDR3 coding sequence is TGTGCCAGCAGTTCTACTACTAGACTCCTAAGGGCCTCACCCCTCCACTTT. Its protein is CASSSTTRLLRASPLHF.

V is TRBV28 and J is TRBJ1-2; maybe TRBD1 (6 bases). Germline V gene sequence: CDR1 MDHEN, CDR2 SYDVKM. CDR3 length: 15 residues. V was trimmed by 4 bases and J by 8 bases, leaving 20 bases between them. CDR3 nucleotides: TGTGCCAGCAGTTCCTTAGGCAGGGGCGGGGGGGGCTACACCTTC. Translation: CASSSLGRGGGGYTF.

In DNA form, the CDR3 reads TGTGCCAGCAGGGACGGGGGGTCCTTCATCAATGAGCAGTTCTTC. It is translated as CASRDGGSFINEQFF. The gene calls are TRBV11-1 and TRBJ2-1, with 7 nucleotides matching TRBD2. The germline gives CDR1 SGHAT, CDR2 FQDESV (reference sequence). The CDR3 spans 15 residues. Trimming took 6 bases from V and 6 from J; bases not matched to a gene: 11.

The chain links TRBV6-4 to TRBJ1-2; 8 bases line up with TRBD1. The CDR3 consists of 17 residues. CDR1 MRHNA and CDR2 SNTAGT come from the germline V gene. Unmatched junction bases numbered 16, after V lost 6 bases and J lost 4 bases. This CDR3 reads CASSPRGWGQDFYGYTF. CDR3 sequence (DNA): TGTGCCAGCAGCCCTAGGGGGTGGGGACAGGACTTCTATGGCTACACCTTC.

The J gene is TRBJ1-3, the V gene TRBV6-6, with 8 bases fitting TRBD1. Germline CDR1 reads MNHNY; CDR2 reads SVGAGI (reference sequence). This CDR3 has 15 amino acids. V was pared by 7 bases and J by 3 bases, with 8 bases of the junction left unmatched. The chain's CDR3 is CASTAAGGFGNTIYF. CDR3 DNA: TGTGCCAGCACGGCGGCAGGGGGCTTTGGAAACACCATATATTTT.

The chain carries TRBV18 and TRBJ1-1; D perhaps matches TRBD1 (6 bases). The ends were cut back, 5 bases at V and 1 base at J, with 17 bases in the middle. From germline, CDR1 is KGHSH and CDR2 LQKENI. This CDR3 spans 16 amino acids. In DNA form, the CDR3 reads TGTGCCAGCTCAGCAACCCAGGGGATGCGGAACACTGAAGCTTTCTTT. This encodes CASSATQGMRNTEAFF.

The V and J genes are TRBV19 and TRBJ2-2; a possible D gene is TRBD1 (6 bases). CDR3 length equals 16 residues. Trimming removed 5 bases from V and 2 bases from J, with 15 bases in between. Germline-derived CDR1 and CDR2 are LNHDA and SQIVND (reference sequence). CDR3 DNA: TGTGCCAGTAGTCGGGCCCCAGGGGTAAACACCGGGGAGCTGTTTTTT. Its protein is CASSRAPGVNTGELFF.

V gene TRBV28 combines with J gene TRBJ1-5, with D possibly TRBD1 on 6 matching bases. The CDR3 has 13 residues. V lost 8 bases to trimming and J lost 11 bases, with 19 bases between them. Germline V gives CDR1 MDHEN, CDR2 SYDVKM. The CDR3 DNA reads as TGTGCCAGCGGGGACGGGACATACTGGTCCCAGCATTTT. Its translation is CASGDGTYWSQHF.